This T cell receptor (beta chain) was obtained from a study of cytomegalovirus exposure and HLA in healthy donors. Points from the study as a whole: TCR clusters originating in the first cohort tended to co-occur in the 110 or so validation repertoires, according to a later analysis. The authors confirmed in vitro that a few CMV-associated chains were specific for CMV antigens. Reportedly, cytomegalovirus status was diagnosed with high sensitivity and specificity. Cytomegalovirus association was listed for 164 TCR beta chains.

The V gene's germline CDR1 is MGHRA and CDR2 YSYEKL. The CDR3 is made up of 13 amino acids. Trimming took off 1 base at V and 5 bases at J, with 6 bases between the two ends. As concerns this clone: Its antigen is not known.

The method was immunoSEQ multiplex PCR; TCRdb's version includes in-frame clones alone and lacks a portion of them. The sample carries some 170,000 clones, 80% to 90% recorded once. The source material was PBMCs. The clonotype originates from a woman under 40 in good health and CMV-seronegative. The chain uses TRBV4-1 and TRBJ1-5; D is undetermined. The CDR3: CASSQGAHQPQHF. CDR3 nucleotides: TGCGCCAGCAGCCAAGGGGCACATCAGCCCCAGCATTTT.